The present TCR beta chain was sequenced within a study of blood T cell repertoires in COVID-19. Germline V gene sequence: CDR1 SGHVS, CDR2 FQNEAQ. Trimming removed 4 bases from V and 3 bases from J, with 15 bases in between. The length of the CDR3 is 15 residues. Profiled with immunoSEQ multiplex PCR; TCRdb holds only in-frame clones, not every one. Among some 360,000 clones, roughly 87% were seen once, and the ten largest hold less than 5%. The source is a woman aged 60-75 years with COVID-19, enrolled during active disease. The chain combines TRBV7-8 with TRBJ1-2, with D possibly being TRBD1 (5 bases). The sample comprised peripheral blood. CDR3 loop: CASSSLTETDYGYTF. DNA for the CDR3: TGTGCCAGCAGCTCTTTGACAGAGACCGACTATGGCTACACCTTC.